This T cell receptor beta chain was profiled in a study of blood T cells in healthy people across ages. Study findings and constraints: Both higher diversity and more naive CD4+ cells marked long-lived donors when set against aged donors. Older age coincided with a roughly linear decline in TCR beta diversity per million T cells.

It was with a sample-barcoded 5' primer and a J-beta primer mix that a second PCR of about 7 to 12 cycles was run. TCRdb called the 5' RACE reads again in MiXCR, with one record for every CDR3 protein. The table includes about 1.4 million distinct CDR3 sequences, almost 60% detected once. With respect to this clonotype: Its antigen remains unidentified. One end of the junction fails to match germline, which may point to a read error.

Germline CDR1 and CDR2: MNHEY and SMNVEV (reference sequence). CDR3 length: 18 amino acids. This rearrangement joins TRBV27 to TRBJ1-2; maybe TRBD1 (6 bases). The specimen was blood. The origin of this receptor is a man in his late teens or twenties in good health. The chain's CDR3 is CASSPLPTGTSANYGYTF. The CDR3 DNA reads TGTGCCAGCAGTCCACTCCCTACAGGGACCTCAGCTAACTATGGCTACACTTTC.